A single sample is the source of the 23 T cell receptor beta chains below, sequenced in a study of cytomegalovirus exposure and HLA in healthy donors. PCR involved 60 Vbeta and 13 Jbeta primers. The repertoire was sequenced with immunoSEQ multiplex PCR; TCRdb's copy has only in-frame clones and lacks some. The table lists about 160,000 clones, 85% of them singletons. The sample comprised PBMCs. The source is a man between 18 and 29 years old in good health and CMV-seropositive.

The rearrangement joins TRBV15 to TRBJ2-1, with 13 bases identical to TRBD2. There are 16 residues in the CDR3. Germline assignment: CDR1 LNHNV and CDR2 YYDKDF (reference sequence). After removal of 0 bases from V and 9 bases from J, the junction contained 5 bases not matched to a gene. The CDR3 region is CATSREKLAGGLEQFF. In DNA form, the CDR3 reads TGTGCCACCAGCAGAGAGAAACTAGCGGGGGGGCTTGAGCAGTTCTTC.

V gene TRBV2 combines with J gene TRBJ1-6, with TRBD1 as a possible D gene (5 bases). Between the trimmed V and J ends, which lost 6 bases and 6 bases, there was a span of 15 bases. This CDR3 has 15 amino acids. Germline CDR1 reads SNHLY; CDR2 reads FYNNEI. The CDR3 DNA reads TGTGCCAGCAGAGGTGGGGGGGGTGCTAATTCACCCCTCCACTTT. Protein sequence: CASRGGGGANSPLHF.

The chain joins TRBV6-5 to TRBJ1-4; D perhaps matches TRBD1 (5 bases). Germline V lookup: CDR1 MNHEY, CDR2 SVGAGI. V was clipped by 5 bases and J by 3 bases, with 7 bases between them. The CDR3 runs 13 residues. Written as DNA, the CDR3 is TGTGCCAGCAGTGACAGCCCTAATGAAAAACTGTTTTTT. Translated, it gives CASSDSPNEKLFF.

The chain couples TRBV4-2 to TRBJ1-4; D gene unclear. From germline, CDR1 is LGHNA and CDR2 YNFKEQ. The CDR3 has 15 amino acids. V lost 0 bases, J lost 3 bases, and 8 bases lay in between. CDR3 amino acids: CASSQERTANEKLFF. In nucleotides, the CDR3 is TGTGCCAGCAGCCAAGAACGCACGGCTAATGAAAAACTGTTTTTT.

The J gene is TRBJ1-1, the V gene TRBV30; a possible D gene is TRBD1 (6 bases). Germline CDR1 reads GTSNPN; CDR2 reads SVGIG (reference sequence). The CDR3 contains 16 residues. The V end was cut by 0 bases, the J end by 1 base, with 15 bases between. The CDR3 DNA follows: TGTGCCTGGAGTGTAGTTCCAGGGGCCGGGAACACTGAAGCTTTCTTT. It encodes CAWSVVPGAGNTEAFF.

This sequence joins TRBV7-3 and TRBJ2-5; D is unresolved. Germline V gene data show CDR1 as SGHTA and CDR2 as FQGTGA. V lost 5 bases to trimming and J lost 0 bases, with 7 bases between them. The CDR3 is 13 residues long. The CDR3 region has the DNA TGTGCCAGCAGCCCCGGGTACCAAGAGACCCAGTACTTC. This translates into CASSPGYQETQYF.

V gene TRBV6-1 combines with J gene TRBJ1-5, with 9 bases matching TRBD1. CDR3 length: 14 amino acids. Germline values: CDR1 MNHNS, CDR2 SASEGT. Trimming cost V 6 bases and J 2 bases; bases outside gene matches: 2. This CDR3 reads CASRGQGGNQPQHF. The CDR3 region has the DNA TGTGCCAGCAGGGGACAGGGAGGCAATCAGCCCCAGCATTTT.

V and J are TRBV5-5 and TRBJ1-2; weak D call: TRBD1 (5 bases). V lost 3 bases and J 4 bases, leaving 13 bases between the germline ends. Germline V gene sequence: CDR1 SGHKS, CDR2 YYEKEE (reference sequence). The CDR3 runs to 14 residues. The CDR3 bases are TGTGCCAGCAGCTACACAGGCGGCCGCTATGGCTACACCTTC. Its translation is CASSYTGGRYGYTF.

This chain connects TRBV10-2 to TRBJ1-1; perhaps TRBD1 as D (5 bases). V lost 6 bases to trimming and J lost 0 bases, with 11 bases between them. This CDR3 is built from 14 residues. Germline V gives CDR1 WSHSY, CDR2 SAAADI. CDR3 amino acids: CASRKQELNTEAFF. The CDR3 bases are TGCGCCAGCAGGAAACAGGAGCTGAACACTGAAGCTTTCTTT.

The chain links TRBV6-6 to TRBJ1-2; 11 bases are shared with TRBD1. V gave up 0 bases and J gave up 4 bases; unmatched junction bases: 1. The V gene's germline CDR1 is MNHNY and CDR2 SVGAGI (reference sequence). This CDR3 spans 15 amino acids. CDR3 sequence: CASSYSDRGLYGYTF. In DNA form, the CDR3 reads TGTGCCAGCAGTTACTCGGACAGGGGGCTCTATGGCTACACCTTC.

This clone was observed a single time. The chain links TRBV5-6 to TRBJ1-3; possibly TRBD1 for D (5 bases). The CDR3 spans 15 residues. Germline V gene data show CDR1 as SGHDT and CDR2 as YYEEEE. Trimming removed 1 base from V and 0 bases from J, with 8 bases in between. The CDR3 DNA reads as TGTGCCAGCAGCTTGTCAGGGTTCTCTGGAAACACCATATATTTT. Protein sequence: CASSLSGFSGNTIYF. Using reference TRBV5-6 and TRBJ1-3 for the parts outside the CDR3, the full variable domain is DAGVTQSPTHLIKTRGQQVTLRCSPKSGHDTVSWYQQALGQGPQFIFQYYEEEERQRGNFPDRFSGHQFPNYSSELNVNALLLGDSALYLCASSLSGFSGNTIYFGEGSWLTVV.

This sequence joins TRBV9 and TRBJ2-3; no definite D call. Trimming shortened V by 2 bases and J by 0 bases, and 19 bases separated the two germline ends. Germline V gene sequence: CDR1 SGDLS, CDR2 YYNGEE. CDR3 size: 18 residues. The CDR3 sequence is CASSVPTHILDSTDTQYF. CDR3 DNA sequence: TGTGCCAGCAGCGTCCCGACTCACATACTGGATAGCACAGATACGCAGTATTTT. The full variable domain, in which reference TRBV9 and TRBJ2-3 provide the parts outside the CDR3, is DSGVTQTPKHLITATGQRVTLRCSPRSGDLSVYWYQQSLDQGLQFLIQYYNGEERAKGNILERFSAQQFPDLHSELNLSSLELGDSALYFCASSVPTHILDSTDTQYFGPGTRLTVL.

The chain recombines TRBV19 with TRBJ2-3; 10 nucleotides match TRBD2. V shed 0 bases and J 4 bases; nucleotides not matched to a gene: 13. From germline, CDR1 is LNHDA and CDR2 SQIVND (reference sequence). The CDR3 extends over 19 amino acids. The CDR3 coding sequence is TGTGCCAGTAGTATAGATCAAGGAAGCGGGGGGGTTCGCGCAGATACGCAGTATTTT. This gives the protein CASSIDQGSGGVRADTQYF. Full variable domain (remainder filled in from reference TRBV19 and TRBJ2-3): DGGITQSPKYLFRKEGQNVTLSCEQNLNHDAMYWYRQDPGQGLRLIYYSQIVNDFQKGDIAEGYSVSREKKESFPLTVTSAQKNPTAFYLCASSIDQGSGGVRADTQYFGPGTRLTVL.

The chain couples TRBV6-4 to TRBJ1-5, with 7 bases lining up with TRBD1. Germline CDR1 reads MRHNA; CDR2 reads SNTAGT. The CDR3 has 16 amino acids. With V trimmed by 9 bases and J by 4 bases, 15 bases remained unmatched. This CDR3 reads CARSRWGTEKNQPQHF. The CDR3 DNA sequence: TGTGCCAGGTCCCGGTGGGGGACAGAAAAAAATCAGCCCCAGCATTTT.

J is TRBJ1-5 and V is TRBV27; 7 nucleotides line up with TRBD1. Unmatched junction bases numbered 6, after V lost 1 base and J lost 3 bases. Germline values: CDR1 MNHEY, CDR2 SMNVEV (reference sequence). This CDR3 comprises 16 residues. CDR3 sequence reads: CASSLFGRGNNQPQHF. The CDR3 DNA sequence: TGTGCCAGCAGTTTATTCGGCAGGGGGAACAATCAGCCCCAGCATTTT.

This clone turned up a few times. The chain employs TRBV7-2 and TRBJ2-5; D gene ambiguous. V dropped 2 bases and J dropped 1 base, with 8 bases sitting between them. The CDR3 totals 14 residues. Germline CDR1 is SGHTA and CDR2 is FQGNSA. CDR3 amino acids: CASSLIPGQETQYF. Written as DNA, the CDR3 is TGTGCCAGCAGCTTAATCCCGGGCCAAGAGACCCAGTACTTC.

The J gene is TRBJ1-1, the V gene TRBV2; D is possibly TRBD1 (5 bases). The CDR3 covers 13 residues. Germline-derived CDR1 and CDR2 are SNHLY and FYNNEI. Trimming took 8 bases from V and 2 from J, leaving 12 bases between them. The CDR3, as DNA: TGTGCCAGCGGAGGGGCGGATAACACTGAAGCTTTCTTT. Translating it yields CASGGADNTEAFF.

The chain employs TRBV19 and TRBJ2-3; 11 positions match TRBD2. The CDR3 totals 16 residues. Germline values: CDR1 LNHDA, CDR2 SQIVND (reference sequence). The V gene end was trimmed by 7 bases and the J gene end by 3 bases; junction bases not matched to a gene: 9. The chain's CDR3 is CASIERTSGYTDTQYF. In nucleotides, the CDR3 is TGTGCCAGTATAGAGAGGACTAGCGGGTATACAGATACGCAGTATTTT.

The V call is TRBV4-1, the J call TRBJ2-5, with 8 bases identical to TRBD1. Germline assignment: CDR1 MGHRA and CDR2 YSYEKL. The length of the CDR3 is 14 residues. V lost 0 bases to trimming and J lost 5 bases; unmatched junction nucleotides: 2. The CDR3 here is CASSQDRGRETQYF. CDR3 bases: TGCGCCAGCAGCCAAGACAGGGGGCGGGAGACCCAGTACTTC.

The CDR3: CASSQGPAGGPYEQYF. CDR3 DNA: TGCGCCAGCAGCCAAGGTCCAGCGGGGGGTCCCTACGAGCAGTACTTC. This chain links TRBV4-1 with TRBJ2-7; 9 nucleotides line up with TRBD2. Per the germline V gene, CDR1 is MGHRA and CDR2 is YSYEKL. J lost 2 bases, V lost 1 base, and 6 bases had no gene match. The CDR3 runs to 16 residues.

The rearrangement links TRBV27 to TRBJ2-7; 13 nucleotides agree with TRBD2. CDR3 length: 15 amino acids. Germline V gene sequence: CDR1 MNHEY, CDR2 SMNVEV (reference sequence). V shed 7 bases and J 2 bases; nucleotides not matched to a gene: 5. CDR3 region: CASTTTSGGTYEQYF. The CDR3 region has the DNA TGTGCCAGCACCACGACTAGCGGGGGGACCTACGAGCAGTACTTC.

This clone was counted once. This chain links TRBV4-2 with TRBJ2-3; 10 positions agree with TRBD2. Germline CDR1 and CDR2: LGHNA and YNFKEQ. The CDR3 length is 16 residues. The trim removed 4 bases at V and 1 base at J, leaving 5 bases unmatched. DNA for the CDR3: TGTGCCAGCAGCCGGAGCGGGGGGGTGGGCACAGATACGCAGTATTTT. This translates into CASSRSGGVGTDTQYF.

In this sample, this clone turned up once. This chain uses TRBV12-5 with TRBJ1-5; tentatively, D is TRBD1 (5 bases). Germline values: CDR1 LGHNT, CDR2 FRNRAP. This CDR3 spans 16 amino acids. Trimming left V 0 bases short and J 7 bases short, with 16 bases between. The CDR3 protein is CASGLVWGQGGQPQHF. CDR3 bases: TGTGCTAGTGGTTTGGTTTGGGGTCAGGGAGGGCAGCCCCAGCATTTT. Complete variable domain (other parts from reference TRBV12-5 and TRBJ1-5): DARVTQTPRHKVTEMGQEVTMRCQPILGHNTVFWYRQTMMQGLELLAYFRNRAPLDDSGMPKDRFSAEMPDATLATLKIQPSEPRDSAVYFCASGLVWGQGGQPQHFGDGTRLSIL.